The rows below give T cell receptor beta chains drawn from one sample of a study of T cells in Graves' hyperthyroidism and ophthalmopathy. One entry per CDR3 protein, called by TCRdb with MiXCR from the multiplex PCR reads. This sample has 500,000 to 600,000 distinct CDR3 sequences, with over 45% found just once. Sequenced material: peripheral blood or thyroid tissue (not recorded which). The source is an adult woman with Graves' disease, either hyperthyroidism or ophthalmopathy (not recorded which). CDR3s include the opening cysteine and the closing phenylalanine or tryptophan. The order of the fields is D gene, clone size, J gene, V gene, CDR3 DNA, CDR3 protein. The D gene is left open where the match is weak. The listing skips clone size in some rows; elsewhere it reads once, few, many or a size class.

D gene: NA
clone size: NA
J gene: TRBJ1-1
V gene: TRBV19
CDR3 DNA: TGTGCCAGTACCCCCACCGCAAGGGGTTCCGAAGCTTTCTTT
CDR3 protein: CASTPTARGSEAFF

D gene: NA
clone size: NA
J gene: TRBJ2-7
V gene: TRBV7-9
CDR3 DNA: TGTGCCAGCAGCTTCCGGGATTTCCCCTACGAGCAGTACTTC
CDR3 protein: CASSFRDFPYEQYF

D gene: NA
clone size: NA
J gene: TRBJ1-1
V gene: TRBV29-1
CDR3 DNA: TGCAGCGTTGGTTGGGACACTGAAGCTTTCTTT
CDR3 protein: CSVGWDTEAFF

D gene: TRBD1
clone size: NA
J gene: TRBJ2-5
V gene: TRBV7-2
CDR3 DNA: TGTGCCAGCAGCAGGTCGACAGGGAACCAAGAGACCCAGTACTTC
CDR3 protein: CASSRSTGNQETQYF

D gene: NA
clone size: few
J gene: TRBJ2-7
V gene: TRBV2
CDR3 DNA: TGTGCCAGCAGTGAAGGGGCCCACTACGAGCAGTACTTC
CDR3 protein: CASSEGAHYEQYF

D gene: NA
clone size: NA
J gene: TRBJ2-2
V gene: TRBV19
CDR3 DNA: TGTGCCAGTAGTAATGGTGCCGGGGAGCTGTTTTTT
CDR3 protein: CASSNGAGELFF

D gene: TRBD1
clone size: NA
J gene: TRBJ1-2
V gene: TRBV5-5
CDR3 DNA: TGTGCCAGCAGCCCGCGGACAGGGGTAGGCTACACCTTC
CDR3 protein: CASSPRTGVGYTF

D gene: NA
clone size: NA
J gene: TRBJ2-7
V gene: TRBV29-1
CDR3 DNA: TGCAGCTTGGTGGGAGCTTTAGAGCAGTACTTC
CDR3 protein: CSLVGALEQYF

D gene: NA
clone size: few
J gene: TRBJ2-7
V gene: TRBV29-1
CDR3 DNA: TGCAGCGTTGAAGGGGGTAAATCCTACGAGCAGTACTTC
CDR3 protein: CSVEGGKSYEQYF

D gene: NA
clone size: many
J gene: TRBJ2-7
V gene: TRBV5-4
CDR3 DNA: TGTGCCAGCAGAGCAAGGGGTTACGAGCAGTACTTC
CDR3 protein: CASRARGYEQYF

D gene: NA
clone size: NA
J gene: TRBJ2-7
V gene: TRBV20-1
CDR3 DNA: TGCAGTGCTAACTCAGGGTATATCTCCTACGAGCAGTACTTC
CDR3 protein: CSANSGYISYEQYF

D gene: NA
clone size: NA
J gene: TRBJ1-4
V gene: TRBV5-1
CDR3 DNA: TGCGCCAGCACCTTGGGCACAGGGAATGAAAAACTGTTTTTT
CDR3 protein: CASTLGTGNEKLFF

D gene: NA
clone size: NA
J gene: TRBJ1-6
V gene: TRBV7-6
CDR3 DNA: TGTGCCAGCAGGTCTCAACAGGAGTCCACCCTCCACTTT
CDR3 protein: CASRSQQESTLHF

D gene: TRBD1
clone size: NA
J gene: TRBJ1-2
V gene: TRBV10-3
CDR3 DNA: TGTGCCATCAGTGGGACAGGGTGGGTGTATGGCTACACCTTC
CDR3 protein: CAISGTGWVYGYTF

D gene: NA
clone size: NA
J gene: TRBJ1-1
V gene: TRBV6-6
CDR3 DNA: TGTGCCAGCAGTTTATGGGCAGAGATGAACACTGAAGCTTTCTTT
CDR3 protein: CASSLWAEMNTEAFF

D gene: NA
clone size: NA
J gene: TRBJ1-1
V gene: TRBV5-1
CDR3 DNA: TGCGCCAGCAGCTTGATAGGCATGAACACTGAAGCTTTCTTT
CDR3 protein: CASSLIGMNTEAFF

D gene: NA
clone size: NA
J gene: TRBJ2-7
V gene: TRBV7-9
CDR3 DNA: TGTGCCAGCAGTTTCAGCCACTACGAGCAGTACTTC
CDR3 protein: CASSFSHYEQYF

D gene: NA
clone size: NA
J gene: TRBJ1-2
V gene: TRBV7-2
CDR3 DNA: TGTGCCAGCACCGCCGGGGGGCGAGACTATGGCTACACCTTC
CDR3 protein: CASTAGGRDYGYTF

D gene: TRBD2
clone size: NA
J gene: TRBJ2-5
V gene: TRBV7-2
CDR3 DNA: TGTGCCAGCAGCCCCCCTAGCGGGAGTGTTAGGAAGACCCAGTACTTC
CDR3 protein: CASSPPSGSVRKTQYF

D gene: TRBD1
clone size: many
J gene: TRBJ1-5
V gene: TRBV20-1
CDR3 DNA: TGCAGTGCTCCCCTCCGGGACAGGGGACGTCAGCCCCAGCATTTT
CDR3 protein: CSAPLRDRGRQPQHF

D gene: NA
clone size: many
J gene: TRBJ1-6
V gene: TRBV11-2
CDR3 DNA: TGTGCCAGCAGCTTAACCCGGACTAATTTCTCCTATAATTCACCCCTCCACTTT
CDR3 protein: CASSLTRTNFSYNSPLHF

D gene: NA
clone size: NA
J gene: TRBJ2-6
V gene: TRBV15
CDR3 DNA: TGTGCCACCAGCATCGGAAGAGAACCTGAAGCTTTC
CDR3 protein: CATSIGREPEAF

D gene: NA
clone size: many
J gene: TRBJ2-7
V gene: TRBV10-3
CDR3 DNA: TGTGCCATCACCCCAAGAATTTACGAGCAGTACTTC
CDR3 protein: CAITPRIYEQYF

D gene: NA
clone size: NA
J gene: TRBJ1-4
V gene: TRBV9
CDR3 DNA: TGTGCCAGCAGCGTAGATAGCGGGAGGGCTAATGAAAAACTGTTTTTT
CDR3 protein: CASSVDSGRANEKLFF

D gene: NA
clone size: few
J gene: TRBJ2-7
V gene: TRBV10-3
CDR3 DNA: TGTGCCATCAGTGATGTGGGCACCTACGAGCAGTACTTC
CDR3 protein: CAISDVGTYEQYF

D gene: NA
clone size: NA
J gene: TRBJ1-1
V gene: TRBV29-1
CDR3 DNA: TGCAGCGTTGAAGGGGGTGGACACCCTGGTATTGGGACTGAAGCTTTCTTT
CDR3 protein: CSVEGGGHPGIGTEAFF

D gene: NA
clone size: NA
J gene: TRBJ1-1
V gene: TRBV7-9
CDR3 DNA: TGTGCCACAACCGCGGCTGGTATTATTGGCACTGAAGCTTTCTTT
CDR3 protein: CATTAAGIIGTEAFF

D gene: NA
clone size: NA
J gene: TRBJ2-7
V gene: TRBV7-3
CDR3 DNA: TGTGCCAGCAGCCCAACTACAGGGCTCGGCGAGCAGTACTTC
CDR3 protein: CASSPTTGLGEQYF

D gene: TRBD2
clone size: NA
J gene: TRBJ2-6
V gene: TRBV2
CDR3 DNA: TGTGCCAGCAGTGATCGGCTAGCGGGAACATCTGGGGCCAACGTCCTGACTTTC
CDR3 protein: CASSDRLAGTSGANVLTF

D gene: NA
clone size: NA
J gene: TRBJ1-3
V gene: TRBV10-3
CDR3 DNA: TGTGCACTCCCCCTTAGTTACGCAATCTCTGGAAACACCATATATTTT
CDR3 protein: CALPLSYAISGNTIYF

D gene: TRBD1
clone size: NA
J gene: TRBJ1-4
V gene: TRBV29-1
CDR3 DNA: TGCAGCGGACAGGGACGGACTAATGAAAAACTGTTTTTT
CDR3 protein: CSGQGRTNEKLFF

D gene: TRBD1
clone size: NA
J gene: TRBJ2-2
V gene: TRBV20-1
CDR3 DNA: TGCAGTGCTAGGGGCAGGGGGCGCACCGGGGAGCTGTTTTTT
CDR3 protein: CSARGRGRTGELFF

D gene: TRBD1
clone size: NA
J gene: TRBJ2-7
V gene: TRBV29-1
CDR3 DNA: TGCAGCGTTCTGGGACAGAGTCGGTACGAGCAGTACTTC
CDR3 protein: CSVLGQSRYEQYF

D gene: NA
clone size: many
J gene: TRBJ2-5
V gene: TRBV15
CDR3 DNA: TGTGCCACCAGCAGAGGAAAGCTAGTTCAAGAGACCCAGTACTTC
CDR3 protein: CATSRGKLVQETQYF

D gene: NA
clone size: many
J gene: TRBJ1-1
V gene: TRBV20-1
CDR3 DNA: TGCAGTGCTAGGATGGTCGGGAGTCTCCCCACTGAAGCTTTCTTT
CDR3 protein: CSARMVGSLPTEAFF

D gene: TRBD1
clone size: many
J gene: TRBJ1-5
V gene: TRBV19
CDR3 DNA: TGTGCCAGTAGTATATCAAGGGGGCCCCTTGAGCCCCAGCATTTT
CDR3 protein: CASSISRGPLEPQHF

D gene: TRBD2
clone size: many
J gene: TRBJ2-5
V gene: TRBV6-1
CDR3 DNA: TGTGCCAGCAGTGGGGGGGGAGGCGGGAGAGAGACCCAGTACTTC
CDR3 protein: CASSGGGGGRETQYF

D gene: NA
clone size: NA
J gene: TRBJ1-1
V gene: TRBV5-1
CDR3 DNA: TGCGCCAGCAGCTCCCTCGGCGGGAATCGCAAAGCTTTCTTT
CDR3 protein: CASSSLGGNRKAFF

D gene: NA
clone size: NA
J gene: TRBJ2-7
V gene: TRBV29-1
CDR3 DNA: TGCAGCGTAGCCGGGACTGCTAGCTCCTACGAGCAGTACTTC
CDR3 protein: CSVAGTASSYEQYF

D gene: NA
clone size: many
J gene: TRBJ1-4
V gene: TRBV2
CDR3 DNA: TGTGCCAGCAGTGAACGGGGACTGTTTTTT
CDR3 protein: CASSERGLFF

D gene: TRBD1
clone size: NA
J gene: TRBJ2-7
V gene: TRBV7-9
CDR3 DNA: TGTGCCAGCAGCTTTCAACAGGACAGGAACTACGAGCAGTACTTC
CDR3 protein: CASSFQQDRNYEQYF

D gene: NA
clone size: NA
J gene: TRBJ1-2
V gene: TRBV11-1
CDR3 DNA: TGTGCCAGCAGACCAGATGGGGGTTGGGGCTACACCTTC
CDR3 protein: CASRPDGGWGYTF

D gene: TRBD1
clone size: few
J gene: TRBJ1-2
V gene: TRBV5-5
CDR3 DNA: TGTGCCAGCAGCTCCTCGGGGACAGATGGCTACACCTTC
CDR3 protein: CASSSSGTDGYTF

D gene: NA
clone size: NA
J gene: TRBJ1-2
V gene: TRBV6-1
CDR3 DNA: TGTGCCAGCAGTTTAACCAGGGGTTTGAACTATGGCTACACCTTC
CDR3 protein: CASSLTRGLNYGYTF

D gene: NA
clone size: many
J gene: TRBJ1-4
V gene: TRBV2
CDR3 DNA: TGTGCCAGCAGTGAAATGGAGGAACTGTTTTTT
CDR3 protein: CASSEMEELFF

D gene: NA
clone size: many
J gene: TRBJ1-6
V gene: TRBV7-9
CDR3 DNA: TGTGCCAGCAGCTTAGCTCTTAATAATTCACCCCTCCACTTT
CDR3 protein: CASSLALNNSPLHF

D gene: NA
clone size: once
J gene: TRBJ1-1
V gene: TRBV30
CDR3 DNA: TGTGCCTGGAGTCCGGGACCTATGAACACTGAAGCTTTCTTT
CDR3 protein: CAWSPGPMNTEAFF

D gene: NA
clone size: NA
J gene: TRBJ1-5
V gene: TRBV12-3/TRBV12-4
CDR3 DNA: TGTGCCAGCAGTTTAAATCCTTCCAATCAGCCCCAGCATTTT
CDR3 protein: CASSLNPSNQPQHF

D gene: TRBD2
clone size: once
J gene: TRBJ2-7
V gene: TRBV10-3
CDR3 DNA: TGTGCCATCAGTGAGTCGCAGATGCGGGAGAGATACGAGCAGTACTTC
CDR3 protein: CAISESQMRERYEQYF

D gene: TRBD1
clone size: NA
J gene: TRBJ2-3
V gene: TRBV28
CDR3 DNA: TGTGCCAGCAGCCCACCGGACAGGGTCACAGATACGCAGTATTTT
CDR3 protein: CASSPPDRVTDTQYF

D gene: NA
clone size: NA
J gene: TRBJ1-1
V gene: TRBV19
CDR3 DNA: TGTGCCAGTAGTTCCTCCGGGACAAGGAGGCACACTGAAGCTTTCTTT
CDR3 protein: CASSSSGTRRHTEAFF

D gene: NA
clone size: NA
J gene: TRBJ1-1
V gene: TRBV10-3
CDR3 DNA: TGTGCCAGCAGAGAACCCGGGATTGGGACTTTCTTT
CDR3 protein: CASREPGIGTFF

D gene: NA
clone size: NA
J gene: TRBJ1-2
V gene: TRBV25-1
CDR3 DNA: TGTGCCAGCAGTTTTTTAGGACGGCGAGCTAACTATGGCTACACCTTC
CDR3 protein: CASSFLGRRANYGYTF

D gene: NA
clone size: NA
J gene: TRBJ2-7
V gene: TRBV7-8
CDR3 DNA: TGTGCCAGCAGCTTACTGCGGACCTCCTCAACTGGGGAGCAGTACTTC
CDR3 protein: CASSLLRTSSTGEQYF

D gene: NA
clone size: few
J gene: TRBJ1-1
V gene: TRBV2
CDR3 DNA: TGTGCCAGCAGAGTAGGGGAAGGCACTGAAGCTTTCTTT
CDR3 protein: CASRVGEGTEAFF

D gene: NA
clone size: few
J gene: TRBJ2-5
V gene: TRBV7-9
CDR3 DNA: TGTGCCAGCAGCCTTTGGGGGGCGGAGACCCAGTACTTC
CDR3 protein: CASSLWGAETQYF

D gene: NA
clone size: NA
J gene: TRBJ1-2
V gene: TRBV11-2
CDR3 DNA: TGTGCCAGCAGCTTAGCCAGGGCTGGCTACACCTTC
CDR3 protein: CASSLARAGYTF

D gene: NA
clone size: many
J gene: TRBJ1-5
V gene: TRBV24-1
CDR3 DNA: TGTGCCACCAGAAGGCAGAGATCCCAGCATTTT
CDR3 protein: CATRRQRSQHF

D gene: NA
clone size: few
J gene: TRBJ1-2
V gene: TRBV24-1
CDR3 DNA: TGTGCCACCAATTATCCGCCGTCGCGCTACACCTTC
CDR3 protein: CATNYPPSRYTF